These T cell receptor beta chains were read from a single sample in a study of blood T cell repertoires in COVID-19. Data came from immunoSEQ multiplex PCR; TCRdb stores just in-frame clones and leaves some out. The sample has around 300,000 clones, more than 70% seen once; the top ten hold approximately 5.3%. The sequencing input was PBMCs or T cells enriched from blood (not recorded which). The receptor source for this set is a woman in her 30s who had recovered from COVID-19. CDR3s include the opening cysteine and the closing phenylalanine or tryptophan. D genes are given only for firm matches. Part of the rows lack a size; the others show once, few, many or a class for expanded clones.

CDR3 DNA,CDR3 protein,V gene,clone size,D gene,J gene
TGTGCCACCAGCAGAACGCGCGGGACCCCCTATGGCTACACCTTC,CATSRTRGTPYGYTF,TRBV15,few,-,TRBJ1-2
TGCGCCAGCAGCCAAGAAGCAAGACCGGAGCAAGGCTACACCTTC,CASSQEARPEQGYTF,TRBV4-1,-,-,TRBJ1-2
TGTGCCAGCGACAGGGGGCGAGGCTATGGCTACACCTTC,CASDRGRGYGYTF,TRBV19,-,TRBD1,TRBJ1-2
TGTGCCAGCAGTTTATCCCCGAGCTTGGGCTGGAACACTGAAGCTTTCTTT,CASSLSPSLGWNTEAFF,TRBV28,-,-,TRBJ1-1
TGTGCCAGCAGTTTATGGACTAGCGGCAACCAAGAGACCCAGTACTTC,CASSLWTSGNQETQYF,TRBV6-2/TRBV6-3,-,TRBD2,TRBJ2-5
TGTGCCGGTTCAGGGGTGTCCTACGAGCAGTACTTC,CAGSGVSYEQYF,TRBV2,-,-,TRBJ2-7
TGCAGTGCAGGGGGCGATGGCTACACCTTC,CSAGGDGYTF,TRBV20-1,-,TRBD1,TRBJ1-2
TGTGCCAGCAGTTACGGACTAGCGGGGGGGCCAGATACGCAGTATTTT,CASSYGLAGGPDTQYF,TRBV6-2/TRBV6-3,-,TRBD2,TRBJ2-3
TGCACCAGCAGCCTAGGGGGCAGGGACAATCAGCCCCAGCATTTT,CTSSLGGRDNQPQHF,TRBV1,-,-,TRBJ1-5
TGTGCCAGCAGGCTACCAGGGGGTGATGGCTACACCTTC,CASRLPGGDGYTF,TRBV28,once,TRBD1,TRBJ1-2
TGTGCCAGCTCACCGGCCGGGACAGGTACCTACGAGCAGTACTTC,CASSPAGTGTYEQYF,TRBV18,-,TRBD1,TRBJ2-7
TGTGCCAGCAGCCAAGGGCTCGTAGAGCAGTACTTC,CASSQGLVEQYF,TRBV3-1/TRBV3-2,-,-,TRBJ2-7
TGTGCCATCAGTGCGGGTCGGACAGGGGTCGAAAAACTGTTTTTT,CAISAGRTGVEKLFF,TRBV10-3,-,TRBD1,TRBJ1-4
TGTGCCAGCAACAGGGACCCTAGAATGAACACTGAAGCTTTCTTT,CASNRDPRMNTEAFF,TRBV9,-,-,TRBJ1-1
TGTGCCAGCAGCTCAGGAGCTAGGGGATTCTCTGGGGCCAACGTCCTGACTTTC,CASSSGARGFSGANVLTF,TRBV7-8,-,-,TRBJ2-6
TGTGGAGCCGGGACAGGGCAAGAGACCCAGTACTTC,CGAGTGQETQYF,TRBV21-1,-,-,TRBJ2-5
TGCGCCAGCAGCCCGGGGAGGACAGGGGGAGAAAAACTGTTTTTT,CASSPGRTGGEKLFF,TRBV5-1,once,TRBD1,TRBJ1-4
TGTGCCAGTAGTAGGTACGAGACACCGAACCAGCCCCAGCATTTT,CASSRYETPNQPQHF,TRBV19,-,-,TRBJ1-5
TGTGCCAGCAGCCCCCGACAGGGGACGGGTTCACCCCTCCACTTT,CASSPRQGTGSPLHF,TRBV9,-,TRBD1,TRBJ1-6
TGCGCCACCACCAGCTGGAGTGACAGGGGATACGAGCAGTACTTC,CATTSWSDRGYEQYF,TRBV10-2,few,TRBD1,TRBJ2-7
TGTGCCAGCAGCTTAACGCAGGGCCTCTACGAGCAGTACTTC,CASSLTQGLYEQYF,TRBV7-2,-,-,TRBJ2-7
TGTGCCAGCAGTTACGGCACCGAAGCTTTCTTT,CASSYGTEAFF,TRBV6-5,-,-,TRBJ1-1
TGTGCCAGCAGCCAAAGACAGGGGGAGGGCTACACCTTC,CASSQRQGEGYTF,TRBV7-9,-,TRBD1,TRBJ1-2
TGTGCCAGCAGCTTAGCTAGAGGGACAGATACGCAGTATTTT,CASSLARGTDTQYF,TRBV11-2,once,-,TRBJ2-3
TGCGCCAGCAGCACGGGACAGGGGGAGGGTGGCTACACCTTC,CASSTGQGEGGYTF,TRBV5-1,-,TRBD1,TRBJ1-2
TGCGCCAGCAGTAGCGGGAAAGAGACCCAGTACTTC,CASSSGKETQYF,TRBV5-1,-,TRBD2,TRBJ2-5
TGTGCCACCAGCAGAGAGCCAGGGTCCTACGAGCAGTACTTC,CATSREPGSYEQYF,TRBV15,-,-,TRBJ2-7
TGTGCCAGCAGCCGCGGTCTTAGCTCCTACGAGCAGTACTTC,CASSRGLSSYEQYF,TRBV11-2,few,-,TRBJ2-7
TGTGCCAGCAGTTACACTATGTCTCTGAACACTGAAGCTTTCTTT,CASSYTMSLNTEAFF,TRBV6-6,-,-,TRBJ1-1
TGTGCCAGCAGTGAAGTACTTAGCAATCAGCCCCAGCATTTT,CASSEVLSNQPQHF,TRBV2,-,-,TRBJ1-5
TGCAGTGCTAGTTTCGGTTCTCTGGTTGGCTACACCTTC,CSASFGSLVGYTF,TRBV20-1,-,-,TRBJ1-2
TGTGCCAGCACATCCCTCGACAGGGCTAATGAAAAACTGTTTTTT,CASTSLDRANEKLFF,TRBV28,-,TRBD1,TRBJ1-4
TGTGCCAACCGACAGGCAGACACCGGGGAGCTGTTTTTT,CANRQADTGELFF,TRBV10-3,few,-,TRBJ2-2
TGCAGCGTTGAAATAGGGGGGAACACTGAAGCTTTCTTT,CSVEIGGNTEAFF,TRBV29-1,-,-,TRBJ1-1
TGCGCCAGCAGCCAAGTCCCTAGCGGATCCTACGAGCAGTACTTC,CASSQVPSGSYEQYF,TRBV4-1,-,TRBD2,TRBJ2-7
TGTGCCAGCAGCCCGACAGGTGCTAATGAAAAACTGTTTTTT,CASSPTGANEKLFF,TRBV5-4,-,-,TRBJ1-4
TGTGCCACCAGCAGGGGTTGGGGCAGTAGGAATGGCTACACCTTC,CATSRGWGSRNGYTF,TRBV15,-,-,TRBJ1-2
TGTGCCAGCAGTTTGGGCGGGGAAGGCTATGGCTACACCTTC,CASSLGGEGYGYTF,TRBV6-5,-,-,TRBJ1-2
TGTGCCAGCAGCCCGGGTAGGGCAGGGGTCTATGGCTACACCTTC,CASSPGRAGVYGYTF,TRBV4-2,-,-,TRBJ1-2
TGTGCCAGCACCACGGGACAGCGACTTTACTACGAGCAGTACTTC,CASTTGQRLYYEQYF,TRBV28,few,TRBD1,TRBJ2-7
TGCGCCAGCAGCCCAACCAGGGCCGGGAACACTGAAGCTTTCTTT,CASSPTRAGNTEAFF,TRBV4-3,-,-,TRBJ1-1
TGTGCCAGCAGCTCCCAGACAGGCTATAATGAAAAACTGTTTTTT,CASSSQTGYNEKLFF,TRBV7-6,-,-,TRBJ1-4
TGTGCCAGCAGCTTATCAGGGTCAGAAGCTAACTATGGCTACACCTTC,CASSLSGSEANYGYTF,TRBV7-9,few,-,TRBJ1-2
TGCGCCAGCAGCTCACCCAGGGGTCAAGAGACCCAGTACTTC,CASSSPRGQETQYF,TRBV5-1,-,-,TRBJ2-5
TGTGCCAGCGTTAGCGCGGCCCAGTACTTC,CASVSAAQYF,TRBV2,-,-,TRBJ2-5
TGTGCCAGCAGCTTAGGGACTAGCGGGGGGGATACGCAGTATTTT,CASSLGTSGGDTQYF,TRBV7-3,few,TRBD2,TRBJ2-3
TGTGCCAGCTCAACCCGGGAGACGACTAACTATGGCTACACCTTC,CASSTRETTNYGYTF,TRBV18,-,-,TRBJ1-2
TGTGCCAGCTCTACAGGCGGTGGAAACACCATATATTTT,CASSTGGGNTIYF,TRBV25-1,-,-,TRBJ1-3
TGTGCCAGTAGTTTTGGGGCGATCGCGGCGGGGGAGCTGTTTTTT,CASSFGAIAAGELFF,TRBV19,-,-,TRBJ2-2
TGTGCCAGCAGCTTACTAGCGGGGGCTTCCTACAATGAGCAGTTCTTC,CASSLLAGASYNEQFF,TRBV7-2,once,TRBD2,TRBJ2-1
TGTGCCACCAGTGATTTGCCCCTAGCGGGGGGCGATGAGCAGTTCTTC,CATSDLPLAGGDEQFF,TRBV24-1,-,TRBD2,TRBJ2-1
TGTGCCAGCAGTTATTCTAGCGGCTCCTACGAGCAGTACTTC,CASSYSSGSYEQYF,TRBV6-2/TRBV6-3,-,TRBD2,TRBJ2-7
TGTGCCAGCAGCTTGGGACAGGGGGCTTACTATGGCTACACCTTC,CASSLGQGAYYGYTF,TRBV7-9,-,TRBD1,TRBJ1-2
TGTGCCAGCAGTCTCCTACCGCAGGGAGGTTTTGGCTACACCTTC,CASSLLPQGGFGYTF,TRBV6-1,-,-,TRBJ1-2
TGTGCCATCAGTGAGTCAGGAGCTGGAAACACCATATATTTT,CAISESGAGNTIYF,TRBV10-3,-,-,TRBJ1-3
TGTGCCTGCGGGACAGGCTACAATGAGCAGTTCTTC,CACGTGYNEQFF,TRBV27,-,TRBD1,TRBJ2-1
TGTGCCAGCAGCATTACAGGCTACGAGCAGTACTTC,CASSITGYEQYF,TRBV11-3,-,-,TRBJ2-7
TGTGCCAGCAGTTTATGGGCGGGTTTCTACGAGCAGTACTTC,CASSLWAGFYEQYF,TRBV28,-,-,TRBJ2-7
TGTGCCAGCTCACAACAGGGGAACACTGAAGCTTTCTTT,CASSQQGNTEAFF,TRBV18,-,-,TRBJ1-1